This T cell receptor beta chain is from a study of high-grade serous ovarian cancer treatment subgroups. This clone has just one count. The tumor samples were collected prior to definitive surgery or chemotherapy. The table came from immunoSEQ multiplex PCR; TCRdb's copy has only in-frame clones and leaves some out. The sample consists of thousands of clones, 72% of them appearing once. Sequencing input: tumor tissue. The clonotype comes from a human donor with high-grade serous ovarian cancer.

The CDR3 nucleotides are TGTGCCAGCTTCTCCCGGAGCTCCTACGAGCAGTACTTC. As protein: CASFSRSSYEQYF. This chain connects TRBV27 to TRBJ2-7; D ambiguous. Looked up from germline, CDR1 is MNHEY and CDR2 is SMNVEV (reference sequence). The CDR3 is 13 amino acids. The germline V and J ends were trimmed by 8 bases and 0 bases, with 11 bases remaining between them.